The sequence of this T cell receptor beta chain was determined in a study of cytomegalovirus exposure and HLA in healthy donors. The CDR3 spans 11 residues. Trimming took 4 bases from V and 6 from J, leaving 7 bases between them. Germline-derived CDR1 and CDR2 are SQVTM and ANQGSEA. The PCR made use of 60 Vbeta and 13 Jbeta primers. Sequenced by immunoSEQ multiplex PCR; TCRdb stores in-frame clones only, minus some. This sample has fewer than 250,000 clones; over 75% occur once, and the top ten carry around 1.2%. Sequences were obtained from PBMCs. The chain has TRBV29-1 and TRBJ2-1; D is unresolved. The receptor comes from a human donor in good health. The DNA of the CDR3 is TGCAGCGTTGCGGCGGCCAATGAGCAGTTCTTC. Translating gives CSVAAANEQFF.